This T cell receptor (beta chain) was captured in a study of CD8 T cells in ankylosing spondylitis. Study-level findings and limits: Seemingly characteristic of ankylosing spondylitis blood was a TCR beta motif consisting of about 8 highly homologous variants.

TCRdb itself ran the 5' RACE reads through MiXCR, one entry per CDR3 protein. This sample carries 200,000 to 250,000 distinct CDR3 sequences, 6% to 8.5% of them seen once, and the ten largest clones take 11% to 15%. The CDR3 runs to 15 residues. The junction had 5 bases not matched to a gene; V was cut back by 4 bases and J by 2 bases. Germline V CDR1 and CDR2: MNHEY, SVGAGI. At least ten counts were recorded for this clonotype. Its antigen is currently unknown. This sequence was found in a male donor with ankylosing spondylitis. Sequenced material: blood, either unsorted or a sorted T cell fraction (not recorded which). The rearrangement links TRBV6-5 to TRBJ2-5; 9 bases agree with TRBD2. The CDR3 coding sequence is TGTGCCAGCAGTTCCCACGGACTAGCGCAAGAGACCCAGTACTTC. Protein sequence: CASSSHGLAQETQYF.